The T cell receptor beta chain under discussion was sequenced for a study of blood T cell repertoires in COVID-19. Study-level background: COVID-19 samples from acute and convalescent phases originated in the United States, Italy and Spain. Nucleic acid was either cDNA or gDNA, and it came from T cells, B-cell-depleted T cells, or PBMCs.

Per the study methods: Reference gene primer amplification yielded estimated nucleated cell counts. Sequenced by immunoSEQ multiplex PCR; TCRdb stores in-frame clones only, minus some. V, J and clone size reflect that table, while D and trimming were determined from the DNA. This sample has some 65,000 clones, with roughly 86% found just once. During active infection, Seattle patients enrolled and were then monitored through disease. This TCR came from a middle-aged man with COVID-19, enrolled during active disease. The sample was peripheral blood.

As DNA, the CDR3 is TGTGCCAGCAGCCCACGCAGGGGAACGGGTGAGGGGGAGACCCAGTACTTC. This gives the protein CASSPRRGTGEGETQYF. The rearrangement joins TRBV3-1 (or the pseudogene TRBV3-2) to TRBJ2-5; perhaps TRBD1 as D (6 bases). The CDR3 has 17 amino acids. V lost 4 bases to trimming and J lost 5 bases, with 23 bases between them. Germline lookup yields CDR1 LGHDT and CDR2 YNNKEL (reference sequence).